This entry concerns a single T cell receptor beta chain. Its target is not known. The CDR3 end falls 3 residues outside the read, so it is completed with the germline J gene. This table comes from immunoSEQ multiplex PCR, and its TCRdb copy is limited to in-frame clones, with some not included. The sample's table shows 25,000 to 30,000 clones. V was pared by 5 bases and J by 3 bases, with 17 bases between. From germline, CDR1 is LNHDA and CDR2 SQIVND (reference sequence). This CDR3 is built from 15 residues. This entry belongs to a study of T cells in women clearing cervical HPV infection. Overall study results and limits: Richness plus V gene abundances separated cases from controls with AUC around 0.79.

The sequence was obtained from a woman aged 18 to 75 with a cervical HPV16 infection that either progressed to CIN3+ or cleared (not recorded which). The gene calls are TRBV19 and TRBJ2-7, with a weak D call TRBD1 (6 bases). The specimen sequenced was blood buffy coat. The CDR3 sequence: CASSSKTGGDYEQYF. The DNA read from the CDR3 is TGTGCCAGTAGTTCTAAGACAGGAGGTGACTACGAG. The whole variable domain, filled in from reference TRBV19 and TRBJ2-7, reads DGGITQSPKYLFRKEGQNVTLSCEQNLNHDAMYWYRQDPGQGLRLIYYSQIVNDFQKGDIAEGYSVSREKKESFPLTVTSAQKNPTAFYLCASSSKTGGDYEQYFGPGTRLTVT.